What follows are 9 T cell receptor beta chains derived from one specimen sequenced in a study of T cell responses to AZD1222 COVID-19 vaccine. Here immunoSEQ multiplex PCR was the method, and the copy in TCRdb shows in-frame clones only, minus some. Of about 150,000 clones in the sample, more than 70% were seen once. The sequencing used peripheral blood, collected on day 0 of MenACWY control vaccination. Source of these receptors: an adult in good health.

The rearrangement links TRBV7-2 to TRBJ2-3, with 7 bases identical to TRBD1. CDR1 and CDR2 from the germline V gene are SGHTA and FQGNSA. The junction had 12 bases not matched to a gene; V was cut back by 2 bases and J by 1 base. The CDR3 has 18 residues. In DNA, the CDR3 is TGTGCCAGCAGCTTAAAGGTGAGGGGGCACAAGCGCACAGATACGCAGTATTTT. It yields the protein CASSLKVRGHKRTDTQYF.

This rearrangement joins TRBV2 to TRBJ2-7; 8 bases fit TRBD1. This CDR3 has 13 amino acids. The germline V gene has CDR1 SNHLY and CDR2 FYNNEI. V shed 7 bases, J shed 1 base, and the junction held 3 bases outside the gene matches. CDR3 DNA sequence: TGTGCCAGCACGACAGGGGATTCCTACGAGCAGTACTTC. Its protein is CASTTGDSYEQYF.

This clone was counted many times. This chain uses TRBV19 with TRBJ1-2; the match to TRBD1 covers 10 bases. V lost 7 bases and J lost 6; bases outside the gene matches: 5. The CDR3 contains 13 residues. Germline values: CDR1 LNHDA, CDR2 SQIVND (reference sequence). The CDR3 loop is CASNRQGADGYTF. In DNA form, the CDR3 reads TGTGCCAGTAATAGACAGGGGGCAGATGGCTACACCTTC.

The gene calls are TRBV7-2 and TRBJ2-7; 13 bases agree with TRBD2. This CDR3 is 17 amino acids long. V was clipped by 1 base and J by 3 bases; unmatched bases: 6. Germline V CDR1 and CDR2: SGHTA, FQGNSA. The CDR3 region is CASSLVLAGGGSYEQYF. CDR3 coding DNA: TGTGCCAGCAGCTTAGTACTAGCGGGAGGGGGGAGCTACGAGCAGTACTTC. Filled out from reference TRBV7-2 and TRBJ2-7, the complete variable domain reads GAGVSQSPSNKVTEKGKDVELRCDPISGHTALYWYRQSLGQGLEFLIYFQGNSAPDKSGLPSDRFSAERTGGSVSTLTIQRTQQEDSAVYLCASSLVLAGGGSYEQYFGPGTRLTVT.

This clone was detected a few times. The chain uses TRBV4-2 and TRBJ1-2, with unresolved D. V was shortened by 2 bases and J by 2 bases, with 12 bases between the two germline ends. In germline, CDR1 is LGHNA, CDR2 YNFKEQ. The CDR3 covers 15 residues. CDR3 region: CASSQSMAANYGYTF. The CDR3 nucleotides read TGTGCCAGCAGCCAATCAATGGCAGCGAACTATGGCTACACCTTC.

The chain links TRBV7-2 to TRBJ2-1; TRBD1 is a possible D gene (5 bases). Deletions cut 3 bases from V and 2 bases from J, with 11 bases between. The CDR3 extends over 15 amino acids. Germline CDR1 and CDR2: SGHTA and FQGNSA. CDR3 bases: TGTGCCAGCAGCTTGGCCAGGGTCACCTACAATGAGCAGTTCTTC. Encoded protein: CASSLARVTYNEQFF.

This clone was picked up one time. CDR3 sequence reads: CASSQESPTPTNEQYF. CDR3 sequence (DNA): TGTGCCAGCAGCCAAGAGTCTCCAACGCCCACCAACGAGCAGTACTTC. V usage is TRBV3-1 (or the pseudogene TRBV3-2) and J usage is TRBJ2-7; D unresolved. Germline V gene data show CDR1 as LGHDT and CDR2 as YNNKEL (reference sequence). CDR3 length: 16 residues. V was trimmed by 0 bases and J by 5 bases, leaving 17 bases between them.

V is TRBV9 and J is TRBJ1-2, with D unclear. Germline CDR1 SGDLS, CDR2 YYNGEE. This CDR3 comprises 17 residues. The V end was cut by 7 bases, the J end by 8 bases, with 30 bases between. The CDR3 DNA sequence: TGTGCCAGCGCTCCCCCGAGGGAGGAGGGATCGGGTCGCGGCTACACCTTC. Translated: CASAPPREEGSGRGYTF.

The V and J genes are TRBV7-2 and TRBJ1-2; D call uncertain. V was pared by 4 bases and J by 0 bases, with 18 bases between. Germline V gives CDR1 SGHTA, CDR2 FQGNSA. The length of the CDR3 is 17 residues. CDR3 sequence (DNA): TGTGCCAGCAGCTCCTACCACCGGGCATTGGCTAACTATGGCTACACCTTC. Amino acids: CASSSYHRALANYGYTF.